A single sample gave rise to the 6 T cell receptor beta chains below, sequenced in a study of cytomegalovirus exposure and HLA in healthy donors. Primers for the PCR totalled 60 Vbeta and 13 Jbeta. The method was immunoSEQ multiplex PCR; TCRdb's version includes in-frame clones alone and lacks a portion of them. The top ten hold around 0.22% of the sample, which has 200,000 to 300,000 clones, 80% to 90% seen once. The sequenced sample was PBMCs. These receptors were taken from a girl between 2 and 10 years old in good health and CMV-seronegative.

The chain employs TRBV7-9 and TRBJ2-7, with D unresolved. CDR1 is SEHNR and CDR2 is FQNEAQ in the germline V gene (reference sequence). V was pared by 6 bases and J by 9 bases, with 18 bases between. There are 13 residues in the CDR3. CDR3 bases: TGTGCCAGCAGTCAATTCCCCTACGAATGGCAGTACTTC. Its translation is CASSQFPYEWQYF.

The chain recombines TRBV19 with TRBJ1-2; D gene uncertain. The V end was cut by 3 bases, the J end by 4 bases, with 24 bases between. Germline CDR1 LNHDA, CDR2 SQIVND (reference sequence). The CDR3 spans 18 residues. The CDR3 nucleotides read TGTGCCAGTAGTATTAGTTATTACGCCAACTCCGCCCTCTATGGCTACACCTTC. This gives the protein CASSISYYANSALYGYTF.

The chain employs TRBV28 and TRBJ2-5, with D tentatively TRBD2 (7 bases). Germline values: CDR1 MDHEN, CDR2 SYDVKM. This CDR3 has 14 residues. V gave up 5 bases and J gave up 5 bases, with 15 bases separating them. CDR3 DNA: TGTGCCAGCAGTGGAGGGGGGGCTCCGGAGACCCAGTACTTC. This translates into CASSGGGAPETQYF.

This clone was seen a few times. V gene TRBV7-9 combines with J gene TRBJ2-7; 8 nucleotides agree with TRBD1. CDR1 SEHNR and CDR2 FQNEAQ come from the germline V gene (reference sequence). The CDR3 sequence is 15 residues long. V gave up 1 base and J gave up 1 base; unmatched junction bases: 3. Written as DNA, the CDR3 is TGTGCCAGCAGCTTAGTGGACAGGGATTCCTACGAGCAGTACTTC. Amino acid sequence: CASSLVDRDSYEQYF.

The rearrangement uses TRBV2 and TRBJ1-3, with 10 bases identical to TRBD1. The CDR3 extends over 13 amino acids. Trimming at V came to 9 bases and at J to 5 bases, leaving 4 bases not matched to a gene. Germline-derived CDR1 and CDR2 are SNHLY and FYNNEI. The CDR3 DNA follows: TGTGCCAGGGGGGGACAGGGGAGAAACACCATATATTTT. Amino acid sequence: CARGGQGRNTIYF. Complete variable domain (other parts from reference TRBV2 and TRBJ1-3): EPEVTQTPSHQVTQMGQEVILRCVPISNHLYFYWYRQILGQKVEFLVSFYNNEISEKSEIFDDQFSVERPDGSNFTLKIRSTKLEDSAMYFCARGGQGRNTIYFGEGSWLTVV.

This chain uses TRBV2 with TRBJ2-1; TRBD2 agrees at 7 bases. The germline V gene encodes CDR1 SNHLY and CDR2 FYNNEI. Trimming removed 5 bases from V and 10 bases from J; junction bases left unmatched: 2. The CDR3 runs to 11 residues. This CDR3 reads CASSMGLEQFF. The CDR3 DNA is TGTGCCAGCAGTATGGGACTAGAGCAGTTCTTC.